This TCR beta chain stems from a study of T cell responses to AZD1222 COVID-19 vaccine. General study results and limits: Variant regions that are unmutated are reportedly the target of nearly half of spike-specific TCRs. Dominant at 160-218 and 743-854, vaccine-associated CD4 TCRs also spanned spike. Just 5 or 6 AZD1222 recipients tested seropositive at baseline. Clonal diversity was possibly underestimated, and white British individuals and females predominated among donors.

The V segment lost 4 bases and the J segment 6 bases; nucleotides outside the gene matches: 13. CDR3 length equals 16 residues. The germline V gene has CDR1 SGHRS and CDR2 YFSETQ. The protocol was immunoSEQ multiplex PCR, while the TCRdb copy is restricted to in-frame clones and leaves out a portion. The sample holds 90,000 to 150,000 clones, approximately 91% seen once. Of note for this clone: No antigen is known for it.

This TCR was sampled from an adult in good health. The chain couples TRBV5-1 to TRBJ2-7; 10 nucleotides line up with TRBD2. The sequencing here drew on peripheral blood, taken on day 0 of AZD1222 vaccination. The CDR3 sequence is CASSPGGSGGKAEQYF. Written as DNA, the CDR3 is TGCGCCAGCAGCCCCGGAGGTAGCGGGGGGAAGGCCGAGCAGTACTTC.